This T cell receptor beta chain was retrieved from a study of blood T cells in healthy people across ages. Overall study findings and caveats: Both higher diversity and more naive CD4+ cells marked long-lived donors when set against aged donors. Diversity figures based on one million T cells were deemed too low.

This CDR3 has 16 residues. From germline, CDR1 is DFQATT and CDR2 SNEGSKA (reference sequence). Trimming pared 0 bases from V and 3 bases from J, leaving 14 bases between. A second PCR, run for about 7 to 11 cycles, used a sample-barcoded 5' primer plus a J-beta primer mix. TCRdb re-called the 5' RACE reads with MiXCR, one entry per CDR3 protein. The data contain hundreds of thousands of distinct CDR3 sequences, about 32% of them singletons. This clonotype has at least ten counts. Its specificity is not known. Sequenced sample: blood. The V call is TRBV20-1, the J call TRBJ1-4; possibly TRBD1 for D (5 bases). The sequence was collected from a woman over 75 in good health. As DNA, the CDR3 is TGCAGTGCTAGAGATGCAGGGCGAGGGCCTAATGAAAAACTGTTTTTT. Translating it yields CSARDAGRGPNEKLFF.